The clone carrying this T cell receptor (beta chain) was seen many times. Its antigen is currently unknown. These data are taken from a study of T cell repertoires in cytomegalovirus infection. Turning to the study itself: Recently described HLA-C-restricted plus well-studied HLA-B-restricted CMV epitopes were used. Public TCR beta signature analysis indicated the presence of both CMV infection and matching HLA type.

TCRdb passed the reads through MiXCR, listing each CDR3 protein once. The repertoire has hundreds of thousands of distinct CDR3 sequences, around 30% of them found once; the top ten carry about 20%. Findings and caveats of the study: Totalled public TCR beta family frequency picked out people who carried CMV plus the relevant HLA. CMV-specific HLA-C-restricted TCR beta clonotypes dominated the ex vivo response.

The sample was cultured PBMCs, taken from culture after CMV antigen stimulation. The source of this sequence is a human donor in good health (CMV status not recorded). Some clones in this sample may be carry-over from other donors' samples.

The chain's CDR3 is CASSPTGTSGRGEQYF. For the CDR3, the DNA is TGTGCCAGCAGCCCGACCGGGACTAGCGGGAGGGGCGAGCAGTACTTC. The chain recombines TRBV7-2 with TRBJ2-7; 16 bases agree with TRBD2. The CDR3 is 16 amino acids. The germline V gene has CDR1 SGHTA and CDR2 FQGNSA. After removal of 5 bases from V and 6 bases from J, the junction contained 7 bases not matched to a gene.